This T cell receptor beta chain was captured by sequencing in a study of blood T cell repertoires in COVID-19. The CDR3 consists of 16 residues. The ends lost 8 bases at V and 6 bases at J; junction bases unmatched: 15. Germline V gives CDR1 SEHNR, CDR2 FQNEAQ (reference sequence). The protocol was immunoSEQ multiplex PCR, while the TCRdb copy is restricted to in-frame clones and leaves out a portion. The sample includes approximately 230,000 clones, about 80% seen only once; the top ten take about 9%. This clone was recorded a few times. This chain connects TRBV7-9 to TRBJ1-2; 10 bases agree with TRBD1. The TCR sequence derives from a man at least 80 years old with acute or convalescent COVID-19. Sequencing was carried out using peripheral blood. The CDR3 protein is CASFLQTRDRGDGYTF. The CDR3 bases are TGTGCCAGCTTCCTCCAAACCCGGGACAGGGGTGATGGCTACACCTTC.